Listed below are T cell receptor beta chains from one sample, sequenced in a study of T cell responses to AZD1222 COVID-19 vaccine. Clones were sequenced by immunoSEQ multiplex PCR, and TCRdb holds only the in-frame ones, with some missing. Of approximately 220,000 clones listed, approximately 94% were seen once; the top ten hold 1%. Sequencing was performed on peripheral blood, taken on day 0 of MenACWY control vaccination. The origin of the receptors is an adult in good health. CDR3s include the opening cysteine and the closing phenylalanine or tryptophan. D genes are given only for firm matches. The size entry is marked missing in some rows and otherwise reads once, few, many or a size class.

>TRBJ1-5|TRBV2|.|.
TGTGCCAGCAGTGAGGAGACTGCCAGCAATCAGCCCCAGCATTTT
CASSEETASNQPQHF
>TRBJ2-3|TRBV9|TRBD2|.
TGTGCCAGCAGCGTAGTGGGTAGCGGGGGAGCAGATACGCAGTATTTT
CASSVVGSGGADTQYF
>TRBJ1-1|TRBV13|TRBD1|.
TGTGCCAGCAGCCCTCGACAGGGGAGGAGCACTGAAGCTTTCTTT
CASSPRQGRSTEAFF
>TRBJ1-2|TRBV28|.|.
TGTGCCAGCAGACCCGACAGTAACTATGGCTACACCTTC
CASRPDSNYGYTF
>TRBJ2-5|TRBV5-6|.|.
TGTGCCAGCAGCTTGCCCCGGGCTAAGCCCCAAGAGACCCAGTACTTC
CASSLPRAKPQETQYF
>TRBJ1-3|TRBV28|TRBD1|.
TGTGCCAGCAGTCCCCTACAGGGGAAAAAGGCTGGAAACACCATATATTTT
CASSPLQGKKAGNTIYF
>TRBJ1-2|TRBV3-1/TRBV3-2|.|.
TGTGCCAGCAGCCTTCAGGGGTTCATGAGCTACACCTTC
CASSLQGFMSYTF
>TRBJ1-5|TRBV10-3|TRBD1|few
TGTGCCATCAGTGAGGAACAGGGGGCACAGCCCCAGCATTTT
CAISEEQGAQPQHF
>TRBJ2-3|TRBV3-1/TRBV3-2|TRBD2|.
TGTGCCAGCAGCCATCGCCGACTAGCGGGGGAGAGGTCGGATACGCAGTATTTT
CASSHRRLAGERSDTQYF
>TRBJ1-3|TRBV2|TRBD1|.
TGTGCCAGCAGTGACAGGGGGGGAGGAAACACCATATATTTT
CASSDRGGGNTIYF
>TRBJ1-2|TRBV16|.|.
TGTGCCAGCAGCCGCGTGGGAGGCTATGGCTACACCTTC
CASSRVGGYGYTF
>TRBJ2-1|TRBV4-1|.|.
TGCGCCAGCAGCCAAGTTACAGGTCCCAATGAGCAGTTCTTC
CASSQVTGPNEQFF
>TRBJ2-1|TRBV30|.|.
TGTGCCTGGAGTGTACCCAATACGAATGAGCAGTTCTTC
CAWSVPNTNEQFF
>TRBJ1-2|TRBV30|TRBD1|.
TGTGCCTCCCGACAGGGGATATCTGGCTACACCTTC
CASRQGISGYTF
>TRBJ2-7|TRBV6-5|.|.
TGTGCCAGCAGTTCCAGCTCCTACGAGCAGTACTTC
CASSSSSYEQYF
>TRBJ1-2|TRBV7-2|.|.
TGTGCCAGCAGCCGTCTCCGGACGGATAACTATGGCTACACCTTC
CASSRLRTDNYGYTF
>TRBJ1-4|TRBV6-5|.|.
TGTGCCAGCAGTCCCCCGACTCGGGAAAAACTGTTTTTT
CASSPPTREKLFF
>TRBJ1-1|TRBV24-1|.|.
TGTGCCACCAGTCAGGGGAAGAACACTGAAGCTTTCTTT
CATSQGKNTEAFF
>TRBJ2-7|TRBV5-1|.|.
TGCGCCAGCACCCCTAGTCTGGGCAGGGGAAAGCAGTACTTC
CASTPSLGRGKQYF
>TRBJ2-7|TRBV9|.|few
TGTGCCAGCAGCGCAAACCCGGGACGGAACACCTACGAGCAGTACTTC
CASSANPGRNTYEQYF
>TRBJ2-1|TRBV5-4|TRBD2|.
TGTGCCAGCAGCCGCCCTAGCGGGGGGCTCCACAATGAGCAGTTCTTC
CASSRPSGGLHNEQFF
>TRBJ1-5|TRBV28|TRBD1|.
TGTGCCAGCAGTCTAGGGAGACAGGGAAGCAATCAGCCCCAGCATTTT
CASSLGRQGSNQPQHF
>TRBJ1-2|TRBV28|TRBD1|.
TGTGCCAGCAGGACCCCTTCGACAGGGATCTATGGCTACACCTTC
CASRTPSTGIYGYTF
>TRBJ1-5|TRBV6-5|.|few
TGTGCCAGCAGTCCCCAGGGTACTCAGCCCCAGCATTTT
CASSPQGTQPQHF
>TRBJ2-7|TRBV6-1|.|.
TGTGCCAGCAGTGACAGCTGGGTCTACGAGCAGTACTTC
CASSDSWVYEQYF
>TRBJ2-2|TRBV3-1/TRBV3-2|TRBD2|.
TGTGCCAGCAGCCAAGACAGCGGGGGCACCGGGGAGCTGTTTTTT
CASSQDSGGTGELFF
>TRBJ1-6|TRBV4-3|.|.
TGCGCCAGCAGCCAAAGAAGCGTCGCGTTTAATTCACCCCTCCACTTT
CASSQRSVAFNSPLHF
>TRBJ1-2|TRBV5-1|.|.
TGCGCCAGCAGCACGGCGGGGGAGTATGGCTACACCTTC
CASSTAGEYGYTF
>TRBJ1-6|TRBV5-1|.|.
TGCGCCAGCAGCTTGTTGGACGGAAGAAATTCACCCCTCCACTTT
CASSLLDGRNSPLHF
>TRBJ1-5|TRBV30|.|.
TGTGCCTGGAGTAAACAGGGACGGGTAGGGCAGCCCCAGCATTTT
CAWSKQGRVGQPQHF
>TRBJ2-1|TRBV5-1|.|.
TGCGCCAGCAGACCCGGCAGGGACTCTTACAATGAGCAGTTCTTC
CASRPGRDSYNEQFF
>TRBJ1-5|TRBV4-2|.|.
TGTGCCAGCAGCCAAGATCCCCAGGGTGGGAATCAGCCCCAGCATTTT
CASSQDPQGGNQPQHF
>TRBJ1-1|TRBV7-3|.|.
TGTGCCAGCAGCGCACAGGGAGAGGTGAACACTGAAGCTTTCTTT
CASSAQGEVNTEAFF
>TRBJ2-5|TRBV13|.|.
TGTGCCAGCAGCCCTGATTCCCAAGAGACCCAGTACTTC
CASSPDSQETQYF
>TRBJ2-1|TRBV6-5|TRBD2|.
TGTGCCAGCACCTGGACTAGCGGGGGTGAGCAGTTCTTC
CASTWTSGGEQFF
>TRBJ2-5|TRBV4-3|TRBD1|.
TGCGCCAGCAGCCCTGTGTTTGGGGACAGGGTGTTAGGGACCCAGTACTTC
CASSPVFGDRVLGTQYF
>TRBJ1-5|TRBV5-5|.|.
TGTGCCAGCAGCTTGGCCTACAGGCCCAATCAGCCCCAGCATTTT
CASSLAYRPNQPQHF
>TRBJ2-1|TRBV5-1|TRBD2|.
TGCGCCAGCAGCCCTAGGACTAGCGGGAGCAACAATGAGCAGTTCTTC
CASSPRTSGSNNEQFF
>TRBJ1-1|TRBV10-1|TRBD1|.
TGCGCCAGCAGTAAAACAGGGGGCCTCACTGAAGCTTTCTTT
CASSKTGGLTEAFF
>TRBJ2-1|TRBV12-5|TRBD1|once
TGTGCTAGTGGTTTGGCACAGGGGGCTTACCACAATGAGCAGTTCTTC
CASGLAQGAYHNEQFF
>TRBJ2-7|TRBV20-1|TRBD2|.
TGCAGTGCTAGTCGACTAGCGGGGGGGTACGAGCAGTACTTC
CSASRLAGGYEQYF
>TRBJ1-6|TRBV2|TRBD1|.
TGTGCCAGCAGTGGGGGACAGGGTGCTTCACCCCTCCACTTT
CASSGGQGASPLHF
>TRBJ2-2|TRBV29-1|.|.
TGCAGCGTTGATCATGGGTACGGGGAGCTGTTTTTT
CSVDHGYGELFF
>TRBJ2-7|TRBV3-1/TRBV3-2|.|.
TGTGCCAGCAGCCAAGCCCCCGGGCCCTACGAGCAGTACTTC
CASSQAPGPYEQYF
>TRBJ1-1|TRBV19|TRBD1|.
TGTGCCAGTAGTATAGAGGGGACAGGGAGCACTGAAGCTTTCTTT
CASSIEGTGSTEAFF
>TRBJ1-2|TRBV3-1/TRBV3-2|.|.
TGTGCCAGCAGCCAAGGCCAAGGGGGCTATGGCTACACCTTC
CASSQGQGGYGYTF
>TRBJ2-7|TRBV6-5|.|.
TGTGCCAGCAGCTCCGACAGAGCCAGCTCCTACGAGCAGTACTTC
CASSSDRASSYEQYF
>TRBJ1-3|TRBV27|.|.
TGTGCCAGCAGTTTATCGGGTGGCACCACTCTCTTCTCTGGAAACACCATATATTTT
CASSLSGGTTLFSGNTIYF
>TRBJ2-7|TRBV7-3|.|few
TGTGCCAGCAGCCCGAACTCCTACGAGCAGTACTTC
CASSPNSYEQYF
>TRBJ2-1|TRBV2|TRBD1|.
TGTGCCAGCATCTACGGACAGGGGGCAAGGGAGCAGTTCTTC
CASIYGQGAREQFF